Listed below are T cell receptor beta chains from one sample, sequenced in a study of cytomegalovirus exposure and HLA in healthy donors. Produced via immunoSEQ multiplex PCR; TCRdb's table is partial and in-frame only. The sample carries around 200,000 clones, about 79% recorded once. The specimen was PBMCs. Receptor source: a girl between 2 and 10 years old in good health and CMV-seropositive. CDR3s include the opening cysteine and the closing phenylalanine or tryptophan. The order of the fields is D gene, V gene, clone size, CDR3 length, J gene, CDR3 DNA, CDR3 protein. D genes are given only for firm matches. Some rows have no size entry. The others give once, few or many, or a class for an expanded clone.

.	TRBV5-1	.	15	TRBJ1-1	TGCGCCAGCAGCCCAGTAGGGATAGCGGACACTGAAGCTTTCTTT	CASSPVGIADTEAFF
.	TRBV6-5	.	15	TRBJ2-7	TGTGCCAGCAGTTACAGCAGGCAGGTTTATAGCGAGCAGTACTTC	CASSYSRQVYSEQYF
.	TRBV7-6	.	16	TRBJ1-1	TGTGCCAGCAGCTTATACGCAGGACAGAGTCACACTGAAGCTTTCTTT	CASSLYAGQSHTEAFF
.	TRBV4-1	.	14	TRBJ2-1	TGCGCCAGCAGCTTAGAGGGCCGGCCGAATGAGCAGTTCTTC	CASSLEGRPNEQFF
TRBD1	TRBV29-1	.	13	TRBJ1-2	TGCAGCGGGACAGGGGGTGAATCTATTGGCTACACCTTC	CSGTGGESIGYTF
.	TRBV11-2	.	16	TRBJ1-6	TGTGCCAGCAGCCTGGGGGCCGGGGTCTATAATTCACCCCTCCACTTT	CASSLGAGVYNSPLHF
TRBD2	TRBV7-8	once	17	TRBJ2-3	TGTGCCAGCAGCGCCCGACTAGCGGGAGTTGGCACAGATACGCAGTATTTT	CASSARLAGVGTDTQYF
.	TRBV25-1	.	14	TRBJ1-3	TGTGCCAGCAGTGAGCCCTTGGAGGGGAACACCATATATTTT	CASSEPLEGNTIYF
TRBD2	TRBV6-1	.	14	TRBJ2-1	TGTGCCAGCAGTGCGCGGGGGGATTACAATGAGCAGTTCTTC	CASSARGDYNEQFF
TRBD2	TRBV7-7	.	12	TRBJ2-2	TGTGCCAGCAGGGGAGGGACCGGGGAGCTGTTTTTT	CASRGGTGELFF
.	TRBV7-8	.	17	TRBJ2-7	TGTGCCAGCAGCTTAGCGCTTCCGGACTCAAGCTCCTACGAGCAGTACTTC	CASSLALPDSSSYEQYF
TRBD1	TRBV2	.	14	TRBJ1-6	TGTGCCAGCAGTGAAAAGGGACAGGGGATACCCCTCCACTTT	CASSEKGQGIPLHF
TRBD2	TRBV19	.	15	TRBJ2-2	TGTGCCAGTACTCAGGGAGGGGAGAACACCGGGGAGCTGTTTTTT	CASTQGGENTGELFF
TRBD1	TRBV27	few	14	TRBJ1-1	TGTGCCAGCAGGAAACAGGGGCGGCAGACTGAAGCTTTCTTT	CASRKQGRQTEAFF
.	TRBV28	once	13	TRBJ2-7	TGTGCCAGCAGTTCAGGGACACACGACGAGCAGTACTTC	CASSSGTHDEQYF
TRBD2	TRBV11-3	once	15	TRBJ2-7	TGTGCCAGCAGCTTAAGCGGGAGGGCTACCTACGAGCAGTACTTC	CASSLSGRATYEQYF
.	TRBV9	.	13	TRBJ2-1	TGTGCCAGCAGCGGACGAGGGGGGGGTGAGCAGTTCTTC	CASSGRGGGEQFF
TRBD2	TRBV6-5	.	16	TRBJ2-1	TGTGCCAGCAGTTACTCCCTAGCGGGGATTTTGGATGAGCAGTTCTTC	CASSYSLAGILDEQFF
.	TRBV11-2	.	13	TRBJ1-1	TGTGCCACCAATAGCCCCCCGTACACTGAAGCTTTCTTT	CATNSPPYTEAFF
.	TRBV10-2	.	13	TRBJ2-7	TGCGCCAGCAGACCGACAGACTCCTACGAGCAGTACTTC	CASRPTDSYEQYF
TRBD1	TRBV19	.	14	TRBJ1-6	TGTGCCAGTAGTATTCAGGGGGGTAATTCACCCCTCCACTTT	CASSIQGGNSPLHF
TRBD2	TRBV5-5	once	15	TRBJ2-3	TGTGCCAGCGGACCGACTAGCGGGAGTACAGATACGCAGTATTTT	CASGPTSGSTDTQYF
TRBD1	TRBV6-5	.	15	TRBJ1-2	TGTGCCAGCACCCATCCAGGGGGCGTCGGATATGGCTACACCTTC	CASTHPGGVGYGYTF
.	TRBV7-9	.	12	TRBJ2-7	TGTGCCAGCAGCTTGAGCACAGGGATACAGTACTTC	CASSLSTGIQYF
TRBD1	TRBV30	.	13	TRBJ1-2	TGTGCCTGGAACGCAGGGGGCATCGACGGCTACACCTTC	CAWNAGGIDGYTF
.	TRBV5-6	.	15	TRBJ2-7	TGTGCCAGCAGCTCAAGCGGAGGCACACCCTACGAGCAGTACTTC	CASSSSGGTPYEQYF
TRBD1	TRBV9	.	16	TRBJ1-2	TGTGCCAGCAGCGCACACCGGGACAGGGGGCATCATGGCTACACCTTC	CASSAHRDRGHHGYTF
.	TRBV19	.	14	TRBJ2-2	TGTGCCAGTAGTGTGTCCAGGGCGGCCGGGGAGCTGTTTTTT	CASSVSRAAGELFF